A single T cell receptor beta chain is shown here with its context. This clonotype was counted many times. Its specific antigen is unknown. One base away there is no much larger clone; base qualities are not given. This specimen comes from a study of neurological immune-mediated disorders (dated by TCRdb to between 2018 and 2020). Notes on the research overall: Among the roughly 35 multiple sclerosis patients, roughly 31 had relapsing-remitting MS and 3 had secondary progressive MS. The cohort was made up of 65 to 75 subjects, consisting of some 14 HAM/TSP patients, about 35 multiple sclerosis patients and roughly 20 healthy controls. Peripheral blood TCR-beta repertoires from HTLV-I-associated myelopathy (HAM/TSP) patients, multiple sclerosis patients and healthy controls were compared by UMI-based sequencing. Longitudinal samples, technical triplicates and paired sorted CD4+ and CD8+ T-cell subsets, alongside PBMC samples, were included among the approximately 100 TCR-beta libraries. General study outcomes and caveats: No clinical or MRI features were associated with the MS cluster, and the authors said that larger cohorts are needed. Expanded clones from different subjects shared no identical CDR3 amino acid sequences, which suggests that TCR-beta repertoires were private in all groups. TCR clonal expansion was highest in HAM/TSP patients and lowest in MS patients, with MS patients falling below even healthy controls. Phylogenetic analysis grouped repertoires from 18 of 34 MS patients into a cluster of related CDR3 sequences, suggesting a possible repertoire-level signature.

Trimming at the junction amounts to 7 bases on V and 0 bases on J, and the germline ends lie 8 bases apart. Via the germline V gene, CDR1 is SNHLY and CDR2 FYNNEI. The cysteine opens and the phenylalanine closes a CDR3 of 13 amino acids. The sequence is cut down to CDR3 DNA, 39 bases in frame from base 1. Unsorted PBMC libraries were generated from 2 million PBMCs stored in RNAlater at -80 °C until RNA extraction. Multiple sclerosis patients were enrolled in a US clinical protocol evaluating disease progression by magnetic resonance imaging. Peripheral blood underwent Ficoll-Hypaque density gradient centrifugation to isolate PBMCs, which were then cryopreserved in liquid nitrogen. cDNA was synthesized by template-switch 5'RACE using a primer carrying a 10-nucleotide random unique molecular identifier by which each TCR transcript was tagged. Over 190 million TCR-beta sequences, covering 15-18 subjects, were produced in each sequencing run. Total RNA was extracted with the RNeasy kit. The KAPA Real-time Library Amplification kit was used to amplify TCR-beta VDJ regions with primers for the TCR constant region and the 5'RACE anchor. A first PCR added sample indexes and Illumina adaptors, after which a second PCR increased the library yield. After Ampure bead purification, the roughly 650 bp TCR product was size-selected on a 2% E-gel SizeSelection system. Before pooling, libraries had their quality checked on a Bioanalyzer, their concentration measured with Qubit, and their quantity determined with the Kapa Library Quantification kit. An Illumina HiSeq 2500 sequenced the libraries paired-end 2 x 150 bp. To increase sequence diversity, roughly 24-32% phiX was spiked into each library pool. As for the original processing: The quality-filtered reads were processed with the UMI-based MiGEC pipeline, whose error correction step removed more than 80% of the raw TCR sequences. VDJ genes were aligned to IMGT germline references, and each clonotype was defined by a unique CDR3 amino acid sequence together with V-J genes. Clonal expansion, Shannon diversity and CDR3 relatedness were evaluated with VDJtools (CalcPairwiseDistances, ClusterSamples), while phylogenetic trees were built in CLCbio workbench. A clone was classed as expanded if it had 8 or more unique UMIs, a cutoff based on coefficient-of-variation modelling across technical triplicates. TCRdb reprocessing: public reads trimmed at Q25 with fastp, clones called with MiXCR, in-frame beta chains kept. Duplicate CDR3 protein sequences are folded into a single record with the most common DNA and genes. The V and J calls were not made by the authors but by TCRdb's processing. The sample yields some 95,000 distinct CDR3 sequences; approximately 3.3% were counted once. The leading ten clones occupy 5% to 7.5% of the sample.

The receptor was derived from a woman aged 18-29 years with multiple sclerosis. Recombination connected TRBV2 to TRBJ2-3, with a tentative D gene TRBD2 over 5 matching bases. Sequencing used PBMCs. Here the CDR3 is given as CASTTGSTDTQYF. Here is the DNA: TGTGCCAGCACTACGGGAAGCACAGATACGCAGTATTTT. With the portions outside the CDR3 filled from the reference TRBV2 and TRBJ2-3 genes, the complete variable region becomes EPEVTQTPSHQVTQMGQEVILRCVPISNHLYFYWYRQILGQKVEFLVSFYNNEISEKSEIFDDQFSVERPDGSNFTLKIRSTKLEDSAMYFCASTTGSTDTQYFGPGTRLTVL.